This T cell receptor beta chain is from a study of blood T cell repertoires in COVID-19. Study-level background: The United States, Italy and Spain provided the acute and convalescent COVID-19 samples. PBMCs, B-cell-depleted T cells, or T cells were the source of the cDNA or gDNA that made up the material.

The germline V gene encodes CDR1 MNHNS and CDR2 SASEGT. This CDR3 is built from 15 residues. Trimming removed 3 bases at V and 13 bases at J, with 22 bases between. In the authors' methods: Amplified reference gene primers provided the basis for estimating nucleated cell counts. Using immunoSEQ multiplex PCR, the repertoire was profiled, and TCRdb retains in-frame clones only, with some absent. The D gene and trimming were derived from the DNA, and the V and J assignments and clone size from that table. The data contain around 150,000 clones, 65% to 90% of them singletons. The specimen sequenced was peripheral blood. The sequence came from an older man with acute or convalescent COVID-19. J is TRBJ1-5 and V is TRBV6-1; D not resolved. The CDR3 sequence is CASSDRPEALLPQHF. The DNA for the CDR3 is TGTGCCAGCAGTGATAGGCCCGAGGCCCTACTACCTCAGCATTTT.